Following are 15 T cell receptor beta chains from one sample sequenced in a study of Ad26.COV2.S vaccination and SARS-CoV-2 variants. TCRdb's copy holds only in-frame clones and misses some; the assay was immunoSEQ multiplex PCR. Among more than 400,000 clones listed, 90% were seen once. Described treatment: approximately 18 received Ad26.COV2.S at low or high dose, single or two shots; several received placebo; per-sample allocation not given. The investigators took samples on day 63 after the first vaccine or placebo injection. This specimen consisted of peripheral blood, obtained in a trial of Ad26.COV2.S vaccine versus placebo. Every receptor here comes from a person between 18 and 60 years old who received the Ad26.COV2.S COVID-19 vaccine or a placebo.

This clone turned up a few times. The chain couples TRBV4-1 to TRBJ1-2, with 8 bases lining up with TRBD1. Germline assignment: CDR1 MGHRA and CDR2 YSYEKL. The V and J ends lost 1 base and 7 bases, in that order; junction bases with no gene match: 8. This CDR3 region has 15 residues. CDR3 bases: TGCGCCAGCAGCCAAGCTTCCCAGGGGGCTTCTGGCTACACCTTC. This codes for CASSQASQGASGYTF.

The CDR3 reads CASSWDRDTEAFF. Written as DNA, the CDR3 is TGTGCCAGCAGCTGGGACAGGGACACTGAAGCTTTCTTT. The chain joins TRBV7-2 to TRBJ1-1; the match to TRBD1 covers 9 bases. The CDR3 contains 13 residues. After removal of 4 bases from V and 3 bases from J, the junction contained 0 bases not matched to a gene. The germline gives CDR1 SGHTA, CDR2 FQGNSA. The full variable domain, its missing parts supplied by reference TRBV7-2 and TRBJ1-1, is GAGVSQSPSNKVTEKGKDVELRCDPISGHTALYWYRQSLGQGLEFLIYFQGNSAPDKSGLPSDRFSAERTGGSVSTLTIQRTQQEDSAVYLCASSWDRDTEAFFGQGTRLTVV.

The rearrangement joins TRBV11-3 to TRBJ2-5; no definite D call. The CDR3 has 13 residues. Germline V lookup: CDR1 SGHNT, CDR2 YENEEA. Trimming stripped 5 bases from V and 5 bases from J, with 12 bases between. The CDR3 reads CASSQVDGETQYF. In nucleotides, the CDR3 is TGTGCCAGCAGCCAAGTGGACGGTGAGACCCAGTACTTC.

CDR3 DNA sequence: TGTGCCAGCAGTGTCAGGGAGGATGAGCAGTTCTTC. Protein sequence: CASSVREDEQFF. The chain carries TRBV12-3 or TRBV12-4 and TRBJ2-1; D is perhaps TRBD2 (6 bases). Trimming took 5 bases from V and 8 from J, leaving 10 bases between them. This CDR3 contains 12 residues.

The V call is TRBV2, the J call TRBJ2-7; 8 positions agree with TRBD2. This CDR3 comprises 18 residues. J lost 6 bases, V lost 2 bases, and 18 bases had no gene match. CDR1 is SNHLY and CDR2 is FYNNEI in the germline V gene. The CDR3 sequence is CASSEPYQRREAATEQYF. CDR3 bases: TGTGCCAGCAGTGAACCTTATCAAAGGCGGGAGGCCGCTACCGAGCAGTACTTC. Full variable domain (rest looked up from reference TRBV2 and TRBJ2-7): EPEVTQTPSHQVTQMGQEVILRCVPISNHLYFYWYRQILGQKVEFLVSFYNNEISEKSEIFDDQFSVERPDGSNFTLKIRSTKLEDSAMYFCASSEPYQRREAATEQYFGPGTRLTVT.

The chain has TRBV6-2 or TRBV6-3 and TRBJ2-7, with D unclear. CDR3 length: 13 amino acids. The germline V gene has CDR1 MNHEY and CDR2 SVGEGT. Trimming took 2 bases from V and 11 from J, leaving 16 bases between them. CDR3: CASSYVLGPGEYF. CDR3 nucleotide sequence: TGTGCCAGCAGTTACGTTCTGGGCCCCGGAGAGTACTTC.

The chain carries TRBV15 and TRBJ2-3; D unclear. Trimming left V 5 bases short and J 0 bases short, with 12 bases between. From germline, CDR1 is LNHNV and CDR2 YYDKDF (reference sequence). The CDR3 runs 15 residues. CDR3 sequence reads: CATSRNPLSTDTQYF. Here the CDR3 DNA reads TGTGCCACCAGCCGAAATCCACTCAGCACAGATACGCAGTATTTT.

V gene TRBV7-2 combines with J gene TRBJ1-2, with D hard to call. V was shortened by 2 bases and J by 8 bases, with 18 bases between the two germline ends. Germline V gene sequence: CDR1 SGHTA, CDR2 FQGNSA. The CDR3 sequence is 15 residues long. CDR3 amino acids: CASSLSSFGQTGYTF. In DNA form, the CDR3 reads TGTGCCAGCAGCTTATCGAGTTTTGGGCAGACGGGCTACACCTTC.

The chain employs TRBV7-9 and TRBJ2-7; 14 positions agree with TRBD2. V lost 4 bases, J lost 6 bases, and 2 bases stayed unmatched. CDR1 is SEHNR and CDR2 is FQNEAQ in the germline V gene (reference sequence). CDR3 length: 14 amino acids. The CDR3 DNA is TGTGCCAGCAGCTCAGGACTAGCGGGAGGCGAGCAGTACTTC. Protein sequence: CASSSGLAGGEQYF. Looking up the rest from reference TRBV7-9 and TRBJ2-7 gives the full variable domain: DTGVSQNPRHKITKRGQNVTFRCDPISEHNRLYWYRQTLGQGPEFLTYFQNEAQLEKSRLLSDRFSAERPKGSFSTLEIQRTEQGDSAMYLCASSSGLAGGEQYFGPGTRLTVT.

This sequence joins TRBV5-1 and TRBJ1-1; D is possibly TRBD1 (6 bases). V was cut by 0 bases and J by 6 bases, with 9 bases left in between. Germline-derived CDR1 and CDR2 are SGHRS and YFSETQ. This CDR3 is 13 amino acids long. CDR3 sequence: CASSLAGVAEAFF. The CDR3 nucleotides read TGCGCCAGCAGCTTGGCAGGGGTAGCTGAAGCTTTCTTT. Complete variable domain (other parts from reference TRBV5-1 and TRBJ1-1): KAGVTQTPRYLIKTRGQQVTLSCSPISGHRSVSWYQQTPGQGLQFLFEYFSETQRNKGNFPGRFSGRQFSNSRSEMNVSTLELGDSALYLCASSLAGVAEAFFGQGTRLTVV.

This clone occurred a few times. V and J are TRBV6-6 and TRBJ1-5; 7 bases align to TRBD1. Per germline, CDR1 MNHNY and CDR2 SVGAGI (reference sequence). V was clipped by 5 bases and J by 4 bases; unmatched bases: 5. The CDR3 runs to 14 residues. CDR3 bases: TGTGCCAGCAGTGACAGGGCATCTAATCAGCCCCAGCATTTT. Amino acids: CASSDRASNQPQHF.

The chain employs TRBV9 and TRBJ2-2, with TRBD2 matching over 8 bases. V lost 10 bases, J lost 4 bases, and 6 bases stayed unmatched. This CDR3 is 13 amino acids long. From germline, CDR1 is SGDLS and CDR2 YYNGEE. CDR3 protein: CAGSGTFTGELFF. The CDR3 bases are TGTGCCGGTAGCGGGACGTTCACCGGGGAGCTGTTTTTT.

V gene TRBV7-3 combines with J gene TRBJ2-1, with 7 bases aligning to TRBD1. The CDR3 is 15 amino acids. The germline V gene has CDR1 SGHTA and CDR2 FQGTGA. With 5 bases clipped from V and 2 bases from J, the junction kept 6 bases outside the gene matches. In nucleotides, the CDR3 is TGTGCCAGCAGCGATACAGGGGAACCCTACAATGAGCAGTTCTTC. Protein sequence: CASSDTGEPYNEQFF.

This rearrangement joins TRBV11-2 to TRBJ1-4; no clear D. This CDR3 is built from 15 residues. Looked up from germline, CDR1 is SGHAT and CDR2 is FQNNGV. V lost 1 base to trimming and J lost 7 bases, with 13 bases between them. CDR3 amino acids: CASSLGPRDGEKLFF. CDR3 in DNA: TGTGCCAGCAGCTTAGGGCCTAGAGATGGTGAAAAACTGTTTTTT. The whole variable domain, remainder taken from reference TRBV11-2 and TRBJ1-4, is EAGVAQSPRYKIIEKRQSVAFWCNPISGHATLYWYQQILGQGPKLLIQFQNNGVVDDSQLPKDRFSAERLKGVDSTLKIQPAKLEDSAVYLCASSLGPRDGEKLFFGSGTQLSVL.

J is TRBJ2-1 and V is TRBV27; TRBD2 matches at 10 bases. Germline CDR1 MNHEY, CDR2 SMNVEV (reference sequence). The CDR3 has 16 amino acids. V gave up 5 bases and J gave up 4 bases; unmatched junction bases: 8. The CDR3 DNA reads TGTGCCAGCAGTCGAGAGCGGGAGGGAATATACAATGAGCAGTTCTTC. Amino acids: CASSREREGIYNEQFF.